A single T cell receptor (beta chain) is shown here with its context. Its specificity is unknown. Described treatment: oral pan-JAK inhibitor, 5-10 mg twice daily. The data belong to a study of CD8+ T cells in alopecia areata. Isolated RNA was reverse transcribed into cDNA used as the sequencing template. Assay: immunoSEQ multiplex PCR; the TCRdb copy retains only in-frame clones and omits some. The sample lists 170,000 or so clones, roughly 53% occurring once. The study's findings and limits: On tofacitinib, scalp and blood still held many of the expanded lesional clones.

The CDR3 has 14 amino acids. V trimming: 5 bases; J trimming: 5 bases; junction bases outside the gene matches: 7. In germline, CDR1 is MNHEY, CDR2 SMNVEV (reference sequence). The TCR was taken from a human donor with alopecia areata. The genes are TRBV27 and TRBJ1-1; 8 nucleotides line up with TRBD1. The sequences come from CD8+ T cells sorted from blood, collected at week 24, from a patient treated with tofacitinib. The CDR3 is CASSPTRGQTEAFF. For the CDR3, the DNA is TGTGCCAGCAGTCCTACCAGGGGGCAGACTGAAGCTTTCTTT.